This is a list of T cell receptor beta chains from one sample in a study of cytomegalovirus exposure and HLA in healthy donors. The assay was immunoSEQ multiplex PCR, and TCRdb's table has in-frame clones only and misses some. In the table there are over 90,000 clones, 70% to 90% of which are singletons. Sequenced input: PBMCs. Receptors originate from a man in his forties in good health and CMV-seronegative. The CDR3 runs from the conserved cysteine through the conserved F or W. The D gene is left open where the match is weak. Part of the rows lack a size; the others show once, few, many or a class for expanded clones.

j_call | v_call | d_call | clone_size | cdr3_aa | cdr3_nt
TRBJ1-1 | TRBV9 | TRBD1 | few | CASSALTGGTEAFF | TGTGCCAGCAGCGCTCTGACAGGGGGCACTGAAGCTTTCTTT
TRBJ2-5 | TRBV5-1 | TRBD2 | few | CASSLEAGSGETQYF | TGCGCCAGCAGCTTGGAAGCGGGGTCGGGGGAGACCCAGTACTTC
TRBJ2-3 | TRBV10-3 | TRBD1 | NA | CATLDRATLTDTQYF | TGTGCCACCCTTGACAGGGCGACTCTCACAGATACGCAGTATTTT
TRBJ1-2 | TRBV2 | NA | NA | CASSEVSVRRDYGYTF | TGTGCCAGCAGTGAAGTCTCGGTCCGCAGGGACTATGGCTACACCTTC
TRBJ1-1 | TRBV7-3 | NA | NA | CASSTTGTMNTEAFF | TGTGCCAGCAGCACCACAGGGACTATGAACACTGAAGCTTTCTTT
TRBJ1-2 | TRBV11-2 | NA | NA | CASSLGGPYGYTF | TGTGCCAGCAGCTTGGGGGGGCCCTATGGCTACACCTTC
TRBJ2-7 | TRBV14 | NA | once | CASSSVDKAGRYEQYF | TGTGCCAGCAGCTCAGTGGACAAGGCAGGGCGCTACGAGCAGTACTTC
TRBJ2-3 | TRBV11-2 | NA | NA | CASSFEVSSTDTQYF | TGTGCCAGCAGCTTCGAGGTGTCTAGCACAGATACGCAGTATTTT
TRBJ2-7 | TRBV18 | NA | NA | CASSPSRVPYEQYF | TGTGCCAGCTCACCTTCCAGGGTGCCCTACGAGCAGTACTTC
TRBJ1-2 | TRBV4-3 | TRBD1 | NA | CASSQGTGAYGYTF | TGCGCCAGCAGCCAAGGGACAGGAGCCTATGGCTACACCTTC
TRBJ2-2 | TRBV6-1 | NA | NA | CASSEGGAPSVGELFF | TGTGCCAGCAGTGAGGGGGGGGCCCCGAGTGTCGGGGAGCTGTTTTTT
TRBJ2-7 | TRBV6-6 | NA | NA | CASGQNYEQYF | TGTGCCAGCGGACAGAACTACGAGCAGTACTTC
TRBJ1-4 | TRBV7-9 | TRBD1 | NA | CASSLQGAGEKLFF | TGTGCCAGCAGCTTACAGGGGGCTGGTGAAAAACTGTTTTTT
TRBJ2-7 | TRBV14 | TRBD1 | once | CASSLSWAGGIDEQYF | TGTGCCAGCAGCTTAAGTTGGGCAGGGGGCATCGACGAGCAGTACTTC
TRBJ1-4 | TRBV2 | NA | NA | CASSDGGAGEKLFF | TGTGCCAGCAGTGATGGGGGGGCCGGTGAAAAACTGTTTTTT
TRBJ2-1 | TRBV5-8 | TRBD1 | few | CASSPEGASRFF | TGTGCCAGCAGCCCAGAGGGGGCCTCGCGGTTCTTC
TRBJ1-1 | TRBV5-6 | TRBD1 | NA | CASSEDRGRTEAFF | TGTGCCAGCAGCGAAGACAGGGGTCGGACTGAAGCTTTCTTT
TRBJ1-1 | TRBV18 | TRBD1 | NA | CASSPGRTGGEAFF | TGTGCCAGCTCACCCGGTCGGACAGGGGGCGAAGCTTTCTTT
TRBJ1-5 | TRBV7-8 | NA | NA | CASSPSRGRNQPQHF | TGTGCCAGCAGCCCAAGTCGGGGGAGGAATCAGCCCCAGCATTTT
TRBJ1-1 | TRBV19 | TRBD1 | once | CASTASPGQVGDTEAFF | TGTGCCAGTACAGCCAGCCCGGGACAGGTGGGGGACACTGAAGCTTTCTTT
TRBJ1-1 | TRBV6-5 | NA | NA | CATKPGHQNTEAFF | TGTGCCACCAAACCGGGACACCAGAACACTGAAGCTTTCTTT
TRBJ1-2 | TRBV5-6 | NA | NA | CASSLGEQYGYTF | TGTGCCAGCAGCTTGGGGGAGCAGTATGGCTACACCTTC
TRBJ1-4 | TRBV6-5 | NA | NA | CASGWTQGKLFF | TGTGCCAGCGGCTGGACCCAGGGGAAACTGTTTTTT
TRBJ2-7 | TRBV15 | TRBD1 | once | CATSRGWGTGGAESYEQYF | TGTGCCACCAGCAGAGGTTGGGGGACAGGGGGCGCAGAATCCTACGAGCAGTACTTC
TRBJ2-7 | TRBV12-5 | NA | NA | CASGLARSYEQYF | TGTGCTAGTGGGCTAGCTCGATCCTACGAGCAGTACTTC
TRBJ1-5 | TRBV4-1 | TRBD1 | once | CASSQEGGGNQPQHF | TGCGCCAGCAGCCAAGAAGGGGGCGGCAATCAGCCCCAGCATTTT
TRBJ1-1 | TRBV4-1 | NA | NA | CASSQDSQLNTEAFF | TGCGCCAGCAGCCAAGATTCCCAATTGAACACTGAAGCTTTCTTT
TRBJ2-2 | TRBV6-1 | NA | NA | CASSERLMNTGELFF | TGTGCCAGCAGTGAACGACTGATGAACACCGGGGAGCTGTTTTTT
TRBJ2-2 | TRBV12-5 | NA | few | CASGPPLPGFEVGELFF | TGTGCTAGTGGTCCACCACTCCCAGGGTTCGAGGTCGGGGAGCTGTTTTTT
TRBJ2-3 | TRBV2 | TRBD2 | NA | CASSDETSGSSGTDTQYF | TGTGCCAGCAGTGACGAGACTAGCGGGTCCTCTGGCACAGATACGCAGTATTTT
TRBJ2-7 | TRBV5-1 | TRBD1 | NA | CASSWRDRESHEQYF | TGCGCCAGCAGCTGGAGGGACAGGGAATCACACGAGCAGTACTTC
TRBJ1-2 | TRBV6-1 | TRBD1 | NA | CASSLLGQGAAGYTF | TGTGCCAGCAGCTTATTGGGACAGGGGGCCGCTGGCTACACCTTC
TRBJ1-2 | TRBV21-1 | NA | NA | CASSKSSVESIYGYTF | TGTGCCAGCAGCAAAAGCTCGGTAGAGTCTATATATGGCTACACCTTC
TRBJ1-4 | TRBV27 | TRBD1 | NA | CASRLGQSNEKLFF | TGTGCCAGCAGACTGGGACAGTCGAATGAAAAACTGTTTTTT
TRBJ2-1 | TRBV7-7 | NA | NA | CASSSAGDSEQFF | TGTGCTAGCAGCTCCGCCGGCGACAGTGAGCAGTTCTTC
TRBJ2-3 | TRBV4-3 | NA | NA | CASSRGLNREDTQYF | TGCGCCAGCAGCCGAGGATTGAACAGGGAAGATACGCAGTATTTT
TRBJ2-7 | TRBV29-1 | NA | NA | CSVETGDTYEQYF | TGCAGCGTTGAAACCGGGGACACCTACGAGCAGTACTTC
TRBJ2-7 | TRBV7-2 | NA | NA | CASSPAGSYEQYF | TGTGCCAGCAGCCCGGCAGGCTCCTACGAGCAGTACTTC
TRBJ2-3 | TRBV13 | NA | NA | CASSLGIDGDTQYF | TGTGCCAGCAGCTTAGGTATAGACGGGGATACGCAGTATTTT
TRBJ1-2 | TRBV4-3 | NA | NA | CASSQERVRYGYTF | TGCGCCAGCAGCCAAGAGCGGGTGCGGTATGGCTACACCTTC
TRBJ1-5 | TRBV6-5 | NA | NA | CASSYGGPQHF | TGTGCCAGCAGTTACGGGGGCCCCCAGCATTTT
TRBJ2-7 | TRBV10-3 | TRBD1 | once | CAISDRGYEQYF | TGTGCCATCAGTGACAGGGGGTACGAGCAGTACTTC
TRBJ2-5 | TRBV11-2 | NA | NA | CASSTNRAQETQYF | TGTGCCAGCAGCACGAACAGGGCCCAAGAGACCCAGTACTTC
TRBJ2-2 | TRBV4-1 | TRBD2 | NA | CASSHRAGGNTGELFF | TGCGCCAGCAGCCATCGAGCGGGGGGGAACACCGGGGAGCTGTTTTTT
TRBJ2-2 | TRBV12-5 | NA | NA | CASGPDTGELFF | TGTGCTAGTGGTCCCGACACCGGGGAGCTGTTTTTT
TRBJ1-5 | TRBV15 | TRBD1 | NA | CATSRDMRTGGINQPQHF | TGTGCCACCAGCAGAGATATGCGAACAGGGGGCATCAATCAGCCCCAGCATTTT
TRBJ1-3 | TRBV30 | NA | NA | CAWSPRGGSSGNTIYF | TGTGCCTGGAGCCCGCGCGGCGGGAGCTCTGGAAACACCATATATTTT
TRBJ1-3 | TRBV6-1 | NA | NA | CASSGVISGNTIYF | TGTGCCAGCTCAGGGGTTATCTCTGGAAACACCATATATTTT
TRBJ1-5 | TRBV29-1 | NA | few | CSVNLAGNQPQHF | TGCAGCGTTAATTTAGCGGGGAATCAGCCCCAGCATTTT
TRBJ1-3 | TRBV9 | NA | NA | CASSGTGDSGNTIYF | TGTGCCAGCAGCGGGACTGGGGACTCTGGAAACACCATATATTTT
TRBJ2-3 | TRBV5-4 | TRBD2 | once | CASSLRLAGGGGDTQYF | TGTGCCAGCAGCTTGAGGCTAGCGGGGGGCGGAGGAGATACGCAGTATTTT
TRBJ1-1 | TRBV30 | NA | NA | CAGLGTFRPNTEAFF | TGTGCCGGACTCGGGACATTTAGGCCGAACACTGAAGCTTTCTTT